This TCR beta chain was identified in a study of blood T cell repertoires in COVID-19. As for the study in general: Donors in the United States, Italy and Spain gave samples during acute or convalescent COVID-19.

TCRdb's copy holds only in-frame clones and misses some; the assay was immunoSEQ multiplex PCR. The profile shows about 210,000 clones, 82% of them singletons. This CDR3 has 14 amino acids. Germline CDR1 is SEHNR and CDR2 is FQNEAQ (reference sequence). The J segment lost 5 bases and the V segment lost 1 base, leaving 5 bases of the junction unmatched. This TCR was recovered from a woman aged 40 to 50 with acute or convalescent COVID-19. Sequencing input: peripheral blood. The chain combines TRBV7-9 with TRBJ2-7; 7 nucleotides align to TRBD2. The CDR3 bases are TGTGCCAGCAGCTTAGGCGGGAGAGGGAACGAGCAGTACTTC. This translates into CASSLGGRGNEQYF.